This TCR beta chain came from a study of T cell changes during pregnancy in multiple sclerosis. Trimming left V 4 bases short and J 1 base short, with 11 bases between. Germline CDR1 and CDR2: SGDLS and YYNGEE. CDR3 length equals 14 residues. TCRdb keeps only in-frame clones here, not all; method: immunoSEQ multiplex PCR. Found here are tens of thousands of clones, around 94% of them singletons; the top ten hold under 0.85%. The sequencing used peripheral blood, collected in the third trimester of pregnancy. The TCR was taken from a female donor with multiple sclerosis, enrolled in a pregnancy study. The J gene is TRBJ1-2, the V gene TRBV9, with D possibly matching TRBD1 (6 bases). The CDR3 spells CASSPQGGNYGYTF. CDR3 bases: TGTGCCAGCAGCCCCCAAGGGGGTAACTATGGCTACACCTTC.